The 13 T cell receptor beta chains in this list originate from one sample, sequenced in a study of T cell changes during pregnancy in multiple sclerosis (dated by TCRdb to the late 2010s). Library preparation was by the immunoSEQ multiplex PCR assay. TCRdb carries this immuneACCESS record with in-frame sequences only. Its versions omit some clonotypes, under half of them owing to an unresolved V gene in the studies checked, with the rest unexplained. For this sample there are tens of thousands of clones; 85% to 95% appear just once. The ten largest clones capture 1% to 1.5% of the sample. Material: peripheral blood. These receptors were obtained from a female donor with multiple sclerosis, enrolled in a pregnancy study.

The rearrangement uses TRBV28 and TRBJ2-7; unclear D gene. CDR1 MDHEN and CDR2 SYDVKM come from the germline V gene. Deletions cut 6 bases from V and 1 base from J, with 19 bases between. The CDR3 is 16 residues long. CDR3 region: CASSPLEVPSSYEQYF. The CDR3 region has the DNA TGTGCCAGCAGCCCCCTCGAGGTCCCTTCGTCCTACGAGCAGTACTTC.

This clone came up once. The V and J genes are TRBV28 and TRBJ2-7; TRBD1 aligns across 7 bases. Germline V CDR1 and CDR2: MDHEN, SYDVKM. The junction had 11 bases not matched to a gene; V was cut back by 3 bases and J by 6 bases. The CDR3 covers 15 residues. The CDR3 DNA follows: TGTGCCAGCAGTTTCCCGGGACAGCTAGTACGCGAGCAGTACTTC. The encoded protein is CASSFPGQLVREQYF.

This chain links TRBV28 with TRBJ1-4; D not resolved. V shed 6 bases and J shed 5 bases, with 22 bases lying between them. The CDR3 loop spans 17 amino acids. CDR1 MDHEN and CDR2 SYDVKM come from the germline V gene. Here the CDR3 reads CASSRPRSAGMNEKLFF. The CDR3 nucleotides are TGTGCCAGCAGCAGACCAAGATCAGCCGGAATGAATGAAAAACTGTTTTTT.

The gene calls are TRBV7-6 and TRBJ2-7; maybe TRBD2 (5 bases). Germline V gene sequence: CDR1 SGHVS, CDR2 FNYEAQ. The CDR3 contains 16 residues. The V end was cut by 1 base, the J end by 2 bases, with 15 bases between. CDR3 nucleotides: TGTGCCAGCAGCTTAGACCGCCCTAGCACAACCTACGAGCAGTACTTC. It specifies CASSLDRPSTTYEQYF.

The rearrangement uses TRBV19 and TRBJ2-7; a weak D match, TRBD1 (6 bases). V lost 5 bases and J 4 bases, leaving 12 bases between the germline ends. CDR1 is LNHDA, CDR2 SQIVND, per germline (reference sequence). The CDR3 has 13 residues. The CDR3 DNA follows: TGTGCCAGTAGTCCAGGGGTAATATACGAGCAGTACTTC. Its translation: CASSPGVIYEQYF.

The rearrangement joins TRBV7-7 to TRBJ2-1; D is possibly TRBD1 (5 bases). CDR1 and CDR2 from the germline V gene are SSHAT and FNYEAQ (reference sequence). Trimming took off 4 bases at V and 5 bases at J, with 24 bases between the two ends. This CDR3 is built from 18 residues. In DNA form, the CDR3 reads TGTGCCAGCAGCTCAGGGCCCCTTCCCGCCATCCTGGACAATGAGCAGTTCTTC. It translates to CASSSGPLPAILDNEQFF.

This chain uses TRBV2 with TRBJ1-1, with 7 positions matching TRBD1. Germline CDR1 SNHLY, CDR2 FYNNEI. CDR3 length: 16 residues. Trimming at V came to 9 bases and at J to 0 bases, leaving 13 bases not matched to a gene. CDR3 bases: TGTGCCAGTAGAGGGGCAGGGGGGGTTGTGAACACTGAAGCTTTCTTT. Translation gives CASRGAGGVVNTEAFF. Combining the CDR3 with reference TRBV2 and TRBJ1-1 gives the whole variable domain EPEVTQTPSHQVTQMGQEVILRCVPISNHLYFYWYRQILGQKVEFLVSFYNNEISEKSEIFDDQFSVERPDGSNFTLKIRSTKLEDSAMYFCASRGAGGVVNTEAFFGQGTRLTVV.

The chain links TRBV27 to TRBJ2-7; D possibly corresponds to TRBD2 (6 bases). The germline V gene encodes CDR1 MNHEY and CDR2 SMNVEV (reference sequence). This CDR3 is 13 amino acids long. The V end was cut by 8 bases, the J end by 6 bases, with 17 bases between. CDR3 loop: CASSTAGRGEQYF. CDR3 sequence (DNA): TGTGCCAGCTCGACAGCCGGGAGAGGCGAGCAGTACTTC.

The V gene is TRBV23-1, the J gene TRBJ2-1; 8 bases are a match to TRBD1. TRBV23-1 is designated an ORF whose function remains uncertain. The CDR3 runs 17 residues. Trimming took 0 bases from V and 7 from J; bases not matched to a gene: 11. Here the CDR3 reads CASSQSLDRGGRNEQFF. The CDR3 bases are TGCGCCAGCAGTCAATCGCTCGACAGGGGTGGAAGGAATGAGCAGTTCTTC.

CDR3 residues: CASSQESGGQETQYF. CDR3 in DNA: TGCGCCAGCAGCCAAGAGAGTGGCGGGCAAGAGACCCAGTACTTC. V gene TRBV4-3 combines with J gene TRBJ2-5; possible D gene TRBD2, 5 bases. Germline lookup yields CDR1 LGHNA and CDR2 YSLEER. There are 15 residues in the CDR3. The V and J ends lost 0 bases and 2 bases respectively, with 10 bases between them.

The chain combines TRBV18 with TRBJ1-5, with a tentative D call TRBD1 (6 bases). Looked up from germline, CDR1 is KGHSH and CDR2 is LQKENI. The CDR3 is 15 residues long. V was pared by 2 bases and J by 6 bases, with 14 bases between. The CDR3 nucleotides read TGTGCCAGCTCACCATCTGGCCAGGACAGTCAGCCCCAGCATTTT. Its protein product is CASSPSGQDSQPQHF. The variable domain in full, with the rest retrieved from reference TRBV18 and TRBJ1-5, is NAGVMQNPRHLVRRRGQEARLRCSPMKGHSHVYWYRQLPEEGLKFMVYLQKENIIDESGMPKERFSAEFPKEGPSILRIQQVVRGDSAAYFCASSPSGQDSQPQHFGDGTRLSIL.

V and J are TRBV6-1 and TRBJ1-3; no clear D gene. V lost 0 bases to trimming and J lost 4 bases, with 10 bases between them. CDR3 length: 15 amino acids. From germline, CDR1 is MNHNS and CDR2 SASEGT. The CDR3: CASSEAQDSGNTIYF. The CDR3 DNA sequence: TGTGCCAGCAGTGAAGCGCAGGACTCAGGAAACACCATATATTTT.

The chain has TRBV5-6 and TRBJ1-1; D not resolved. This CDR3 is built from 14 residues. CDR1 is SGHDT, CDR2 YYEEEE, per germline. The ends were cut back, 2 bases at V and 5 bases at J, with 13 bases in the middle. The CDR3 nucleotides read TGTGCCAGCAGCTTCGGTGGGTTGGGGACTGAAGCTTTCTTT. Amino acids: CASSFGGLGTEAFF.